This T cell receptor (beta chain) emerged from a study of T cell repertoires in cytomegalovirus infection. Background on the study: Indications came from public TCR beta signatures; they pointed to CMV infection and to a matching HLA type.

This clonotype has only a few counts. Its antigen is as yet unknown. Whole-study results and caveats: HLA-C-restricted, CMV-specific TCR beta clonotypes were dominant ex vivo. Frequencies of public TCR beta families were cumulated, and this identified carriers of CMV plus the relevant HLA.

TCRdb recomputed calls from the reads with MiXCR, one row per CDR3 protein. The sample has under 850,000 distinct CDR3 sequences; less than 40% are singletons. This CDR3 has 15 amino acids. V shed 3 bases, J shed 5 bases, and the junction held 6 bases outside the gene matches. Germline loops: CDR1 SGHDT, CDR2 YYEEEE. The chain links TRBV5-6 to TRBJ2-7; 12 nucleotides match TRBD1. This TCR derives from a human donor in good health (CMV status not recorded). Some clones in this sample may be carry-over from other donors' samples. Source material: PBMCs. CDR3 sequence reads: CASSSLGQGANEQYF. CDR3 bases: TGTGCCAGCAGCTCCCTGGGACAGGGGGCGAACGAGCAGTACTTC.